The 19 T cell receptor beta chains reported below all come from one sample, sequenced in a study of neurological immune-mediated disorders. TCRdb passed the 5' RACE reads through MiXCR, listing each CDR3 protein once. The sample records roughly 88,000 distinct CDR3 sequences, approximately 4% being singletons. The specimen was PBMCs. The receptors stem from a woman aged 45-59 years with multiple sclerosis.

This clonotype was found many times. The chain combines TRBV4-3 with TRBJ2-2; no clear D gene. The length of the CDR3 is 15 residues. Germline V CDR1 and CDR2: LGHNA, YSLEER. V lost 0 bases to trimming and J lost 4 bases, with 9 bases between them. CDR3 DNA: TGCGCCAGCAGCCAAGATCGTATGCGCACCGGGGAGCTGTTTTTT. Amino acids: CASSQDRMRTGELFF.

This clonotype was counted ten times or more. The genes are TRBV7-9 and TRBJ2-1; 8 bases fit TRBD1. Trimming at V came to 6 bases and at J to 4 bases, leaving 8 bases not matched to a gene. CDR3 length equals 15 residues. Germline assignment: CDR1 SEHNR and CDR2 FQNEAQ (reference sequence). The CDR3 DNA reads as TGTGCCAGCAGGACCGGACAGGGATTGTACAATGAGCAGTTCTTC. It encodes CASRTGQGLYNEQFF.

This clonotype was recorded at least ten times. The rearrangement uses TRBV5-6 and TRBJ2-3; D gene unclear. V lost 0 bases and J 4 bases, leaving 12 bases between the germline ends. In germline, CDR1 is SGHDT, CDR2 YYEEEE. The CDR3 has 15 amino acids. CDR3 residues: CASSLGLHRADTQYF. The CDR3 DNA reads TGTGCCAGCAGCTTGGGACTCCACCGCGCAGATACGCAGTATTTT.

The table lists this clonotype with many counts. The chain links TRBV12-3 or TRBV12-4 to TRBJ2-7; TRBD1 aligns across 9 bases. This CDR3 region has 14 residues. V was clipped by 7 bases and J by 3 bases; unmatched bases: 7. CDR3 DNA: TGTGCCAGCACTCTTCCGGGACAGGGCTACGAGCAGTACTTC. It is translated as CASTLPGQGYEQYF.

In this sample, this clonotype turned up many times. The rearrangement uses TRBV20-1 and TRBJ2-3; 12 positions match TRBD1. CDR3 length: 15 amino acids. V gave up 6 bases and J gave up 4 bases; unmatched junction bases: 8. Germline assignment: CDR1 DFQATT and CDR2 SNEGSKA (reference sequence). The CDR3 coding sequence is TGCAGTGCGGTACCGGGACAGGGGGCCTCAGATACGCAGTATTTT. It codes for CSAVPGQGASDTQYF.

This clonotype was seen ten or more times. This chain connects TRBV3-1 to TRBJ2-4; D remains ambiguous. V was clipped by 1 base and J by 7 bases, with 14 bases between them. Germline CDR1 and CDR2: LGHDT and YNNKEL (reference sequence). The CDR3 has 15 amino acids. The CDR3 loop is CASSQAVNLGNIQYF. In nucleotides, the CDR3 is TGTGCCAGCAGCCAAGCAGTTAACCTGGGCAACATTCAGTACTTC.

This clonotype appeared many times. The chain links TRBV5-1 to TRBJ2-3; TRBD2 aligns across 11 bases. The CDR3 extends over 16 amino acids. The trim removed 0 bases at V and 2 bases at J, leaving 2 bases unmatched. The germline gives CDR1 SGHRS, CDR2 YFSETQ. The CDR3 spells CASSLELAGVTDTQYF. Written as DNA, the CDR3 is TGCGCCAGCAGCTTGGAACTAGCGGGGGTCACAGATACGCAGTATTTT.

This clonotype was detected ten times or more. The chain employs TRBV9 and TRBJ2-1; a possible D gene is TRBD1 (6 bases). The germline V gene encodes CDR1 SGDLS and CDR2 YYNGEE. The CDR3 consists of 14 residues. The ends were cut back, 3 bases at V and 12 bases at J, with 19 bases in the middle. As DNA, the CDR3 is TGTGCCAGCAGCGCAGCTGACAGGCTCTTAGGGCAGTTCTTC. Translated, it gives CASSAADRLLGQFF.

This clonotype has at least ten counts. This rearrangement joins TRBV18 to TRBJ1-5; the D is unclear. This CDR3 contains 16 residues. Trimming removed 2 bases at V and 8 bases at J, with 19 bases between. Germline loops: CDR1 KGHSH, CDR2 LQKENI. The CDR3 bases are TGTGCCAGCTCACCAGCTCCGCGGGCCTCTGGGGAGCCCCAGCATTTT. Amino acids: CASSPAPRASGEPQHF.

This clonotype has ten or more counts. The rearrangement uses TRBV5-1 and TRBJ1-5; 7 bases map to TRBD1. The V gene end was trimmed by 3 bases and the J gene end by 6 bases; junction bases not matched to a gene: 6. The CDR3 covers 14 residues. From germline, CDR1 is SGHRS and CDR2 YFSETQ. The DNA for the CDR3 is TGCGCCAGCAGCTCCAGGGGGGGTACTCAGCCCCAGCATTTT. Amino acid sequence: CASSSRGGTQPQHF.

The sample holds many counts of this clonotype. The chain recombines TRBV4-2 with TRBJ1-2; the match to TRBD1 covers 7 bases. Germline loops: CDR1 LGHNA, CDR2 YNFKEQ. V lost 3 bases and J lost 7; bases outside the gene matches: 11. The CDR3 consists of 15 residues. The CDR3 nucleotides read TGTGCCAGCAGCCAGAGCCAGGGGGGGGCTGGTGGCTACACCTTC. Protein sequence: CASSQSQGGAGGYTF.

At least ten counts were recorded for this clonotype. The chain combines TRBV7-2 with TRBJ2-5; D is perhaps TRBD2 (7 bases). The V gene lost 2 bases and the J gene lost 5 bases, with 24 bases spanning the gap. The CDR3 consists of 18 residues. Looked up from germline, CDR1 is SGHTA and CDR2 is FQGNSA. The CDR3 spells CASSLLMGARGAWETQYF. The DNA of the CDR3 is TGTGCCAGCAGCTTACTAATGGGAGCTCGGGGGGCGTGGGAGACCCAGTACTTC.

This clonotype was detected many times. The chain carries TRBV7-2 and TRBJ2-4, with a tentative D call TRBD2 (6 bases). The CDR3 has 18 residues. Germline CDR1 is SGHTA and CDR2 is FQGNSA. V lost 4 bases and J 0 bases, leaving 19 bases between the germline ends. This CDR3 is CASSSMGTYDLAKNIQYF. The CDR3 DNA is TGTGCCAGCAGCTCAATGGGGACTTACGACCTAGCCAAAAACATTCAGTACTTC.

This clonotype was picked up many times. This chain links TRBV3-1 with TRBJ2-5; a weak D match, TRBD2 (6 bases). Germline V gene lookup returns CDR1 LGHDT and CDR2 YNNKEL (reference sequence). The CDR3 totals 14 residues. The V gene lost 4 bases and the J gene lost 5 bases, with 14 bases spanning the gap. The CDR3 sequence is CASSLGGAAETQYF. In DNA, the CDR3 is TGTGCCAGCAGCCTGGGCGGGGCGGCGGAGACCCAGTACTTC.

This clonotype was picked up many times. This chain connects TRBV20-1 to TRBJ2-3; 14 nucleotides agree with TRBD2. Germline values: CDR1 DFQATT, CDR2 SNEGSKA (reference sequence). V lost 1 base, J lost 10 bases, and 4 bases stayed unmatched. This CDR3 is built from 14 residues. This chain's CDR3 is CSARATSGGAAQYF. The CDR3 DNA reads TGCAGTGCTAGAGCGACTAGCGGGGGGGCCGCGCAGTATTTT.

This clonotype has at least ten counts. This chain connects TRBV12-3 or TRBV12-4 to TRBJ1-2, with 9 bases matching TRBD1. CDR3 length equals 15 residues. V lost 5 bases and J lost 4; bases outside the gene matches: 8. Here the CDR3 reads CASSNRDRESYGYTF. CDR3 nucleotides: TGTGCCAGCAGTAACCGGGACAGGGAATCCTATGGCTACACCTTC.

This clonotype showed up many times. The chain uses TRBV5-1 and TRBJ1-4, with unresolved D. The CDR3 extends over 15 amino acids. Germline V gives CDR1 SGHRS, CDR2 YFSETQ. V was pared by 4 bases and J by 5 bases, with 15 bases between. The CDR3 DNA sequence: TGCGCCAGCAGCCGACTCCGACGGGGAAATGAAAAACTGTTTTTT. Translated: CASSRLRRGNEKLFF.

This clonotype occurred many times. The chain carries TRBV25-1 and TRBJ2-2; 8 bases match TRBD2. With V trimmed by 2 bases and J by 3 bases, 5 bases remained unmatched. Per the germline V gene, CDR1 is MGHDK and CDR2 is SYGVNS. The length of the CDR3 is 16 residues. The CDR3 bases are TGTGCCAGCAGTGAACGGGGGGGCCTGTACACCGGGGAGCTGTTTTTT. Its translation: CASSERGGLYTGELFF.

The CDR3 here is CASSRDKSLYGYTF. The CDR3 region has the DNA TGTGCCAGCAGCCGGGACAAGTCCCTCTATGGCTACACCTTC. This chain uses TRBV7-9 with TRBJ1-2; D possibly corresponds to TRBD1 (6 bases). Germline V lookup: CDR1 SEHNR, CDR2 FQNEAQ (reference sequence). The germline V and J ends were trimmed by 5 bases and 4 bases, with 14 bases remaining between them. The CDR3 has 14 amino acids. Based on the CDR3 plus reference TRBV7-9 and TRBJ1-2, the full variable domain is DTGVSQNPRHKITKRGQNVTFRCDPISEHNRLYWYRQTLGQGPEFLTYFQNEAQLEKSRLLSDRFSAERPKGSFSTLEIQRTEQGDSAMYLCASSRDKSLYGYTFGSGTRLTVV.